What follows describes a single TCR beta chain. The antigen remains undetermined. Here immunoSEQ multiplex PCR was the method, and the copy in TCRdb shows in-frame clones only, minus some. Here the sample spans about 29,000 clones, almost 80% being singletons. The source of the sample is a study of regulatory dendritic cells for organ transplantation. Study results and limitations: Memory CD8+ clonal expansion seemed more limited with regulatory than mature dendritic cells. The authors noted considerable between-person heterogeneity in alloreactive memory CD8+ cells. Memory T cells were less diverse than naive, with memory CD8+ most oligoclonal.

The CDR3 is made up of 15 amino acids. The V end lost 4 bases, the J end lost 8 bases, and 15 bases lay between the germline ends. Germline V gene data show CDR1 as MGHRA and CDR2 as YSYEKL. The chain is built from TRBV4-1 and TRBJ1-6; possibly TRBD1 for D (6 bases). The sequence was collected from a human donor in good health. What was sequenced was memory CD4+ T cells from blood. Subset denoted: CD45RO+ memory T cells. CDR3 DNA sequence: TGCGCCAGCAGCCTAGCCGGGACATCAGATTCACCCCTCCACTTT. Translating it yields CASSLAGTSDSPLHF.